A single sample is the source of the 21 T cell receptor beta chains below, sequenced in a study of blood T cell repertoires in COVID-19. The protocol was immunoSEQ multiplex PCR, while the TCRdb copy is restricted to in-frame clones and leaves out a portion. The sample yields under 200,000 clones, about 80% seen once. Input material: peripheral blood. The source is a human donor in a cohort sampled during active COVID-19.

This clone appeared once. This chain links TRBV11-2 with TRBJ2-7; 8 bases line up with TRBD2. CDR3 length equals 15 residues. With 1 base clipped from V and 3 bases from J, the junction kept 5 bases outside the gene matches. Germline assignment: CDR1 SGHAT and CDR2 FQNNGV. The CDR3 DNA reads TGTGCCAGCAGCTTAGGAGCGGGAGATTTCTACGAGCAGTACTTC. Residues: CASSLGAGDFYEQYF. The complete variable domain, with remaining parts taken from reference TRBV11-2 and TRBJ2-7, reads EAGVAQSPRYKIIEKRQSVAFWCNPISGHATLYWYQQILGQGPKLLIQFQNNGVVDDSQLPKDRFSAERLKGVDSTLKIQPAKLEDSAVYLCASSLGAGDFYEQYFGPGTRLTVT.

The chain couples TRBV3-1 (or the pseudogene TRBV3-2) to TRBJ1-4; D is possibly TRBD1 (6 bases). Germline V gives CDR1 LGHDT, CDR2 YNNKEL (reference sequence). The germline V and J ends were trimmed by 4 bases and 1 base, with 16 bases remaining between them. The CDR3 totals 17 residues. The CDR3 nucleotides read TGTGCCAGCAGCCGAACTACCCAGGGGAGAACTAATGAAAAACTGTTTTTT. The encoded protein is CASSRTTQGRTNEKLFF.

V gene TRBV18 combines with J gene TRBJ2-7; 11 bases agree with TRBD2. The CDR3 is made up of 15 amino acids. The germline V gene has CDR1 KGHSH and CDR2 LQKENI. V lost 6 bases and J lost 2; bases outside the gene matches: 6. The CDR3 region is CASSPGTSGTYEQYF. DNA for the CDR3: TGTGCCAGCTCCCCCGGGACTAGCGGAACCTACGAGCAGTACTTC.

The chain employs TRBV6-5 and TRBJ2-5; TRBD1 might be the D (5 bases). This CDR3 has 15 amino acids. Germline CDR1 reads MNHEY; CDR2 reads SVGAGI. V lost 2 bases and J 1 base, leaving 11 bases between the germline ends. Here the CDR3 reads CASSYGLGVQETQYF. CDR3 DNA: TGTGCCAGCAGTTACGGCTTAGGGGTCCAAGAGACCCAGTACTTC.

The chain carries TRBV2 and TRBJ2-2; 7 nucleotides match TRBD2. This CDR3 is built from 15 residues. J lost 2 bases, V lost 6 bases, and 6 bases had no gene match. Germline V gene sequence: CDR1 SNHLY, CDR2 FYNNEI. DNA for the CDR3: TGTGCCAGCAGGGGAGGGACCGTAAACACCGGGGAGCTGTTTTTT. This translates into CASRGGTVNTGELFF.

The chain employs TRBV20-1 and TRBJ2-7; D gene unclear. CDR1 and CDR2 from the germline V gene are DFQATT and SNEGSKA (reference sequence). The CDR3 is made up of 11 amino acids. CDR3 nucleotides: TGCAGGGAGCCTAGGTCCTACGAGCAGTACTTC. Translated: CREPRSYEQYF.

The J gene is TRBJ1-3, the V gene TRBV7-9; tentative D call: TRBD1 (6 bases). The CDR3 loop spans 16 amino acids. Germline assignment: CDR1 SEHNR and CDR2 FQNEAQ (reference sequence). The V end lost 5 bases, the J end lost 0 bases, and 14 bases lay between the germline ends. The DNA of the CDR3 is TGTGCCAGCAGCACAGACAGGCCTATCTCTGGAAACACCATATATTTT. Protein product: CASSTDRPISGNTIYF.

The chain is built from TRBV9 and TRBJ2-7, with D maybe TRBD1 (6 bases). The V end was cut by 4 bases, the J end by 2 bases, with 19 bases between. Germline V gene data show CDR1 as SGDLS and CDR2 as YYNGEE. The CDR3 contains 16 residues. CDR3 residues: CASSPQNPGVAYEQYF. The CDR3 DNA sequence: TGTGCCAGCAGCCCTCAGAACCCAGGGGTTGCCTACGAGCAGTACTTC.

The genes are TRBV5-4 and TRBJ1-3; 7 nucleotides agree with TRBD1. The CDR3 is 14 residues long. The germline V gene encodes CDR1 SGHNT and CDR2 YYREEE (reference sequence). Germline trimming cut 4 bases from V and 4 bases from J; bases unmatched to any gene: 5. The CDR3 loop reads CASSVQGTGNTIYF. The CDR3 nucleotides read TGTGCCAGCAGCGTACAGGGGACCGGAAACACCATATATTTT. The entire variable domain, with the rest obtained from reference TRBV5-4 and TRBJ1-3, is as follows: ETGVTQSPTHLIKTRGQQVTLRCSSQSGHNTVSWYQQALGQGPQFIFQYYREEENGRGNFPPRFSGLQFPNYSSELNVNALELDDSALYLCASSVQGTGNTIYFGEGSWLTVV.

Here the CDR3 reads CASSIGQGRHEQYF. CDR3 DNA sequence: TGTGCCAGCAGCATCGGACAGGGACGGCACGAGCAGTACTTC. The chain combines TRBV7-8 with TRBJ2-7, with 8 bases aligning to TRBD1. J was trimmed by 5 bases and V by 5 bases; bases with no gene match: 8. Germline V gives CDR1 SGHVS, CDR2 FQNEAQ. The CDR3 consists of 14 residues.

This chain connects TRBV6-2 or TRBV6-3 to TRBJ1-4, with 10 nucleotides matching TRBD1. Trimming at V came to 6 bases and at J to 7 bases, leaving 8 bases not matched to a gene. CDR3 length: 15 residues. Germline loops: CDR1 MNHEY, CDR2 SVGEGT. The CDR3 DNA reads TGTGCCAGCAGCCTGTGGACAGGGGGTATTGAAAAACTGTTTTTT. It specifies CASSLWTGGIEKLFF.

V gene TRBV18 combines with J gene TRBJ1-1; D might be TRBD1 (6 bases). The CDR3 is made up of 15 amino acids. The germline CDR1 and CDR2 sequences are KGHSH and LQKENI. V shed 1 base and J shed 6 bases, with 15 bases lying between them. CDR3 in amino acids: CASSPQGQPSSEAFF. Here the CDR3 DNA reads TGTGCCAGCTCACCACAGGGACAACCAAGCTCTGAAGCTTTCTTT.

V gene TRBV29-1 combines with J gene TRBJ1-2; 10 nucleotides match TRBD1. The V gene's germline CDR1 is SQVTM and CDR2 ANQGSEA. Unmatched junction bases numbered 2, after V lost 3 bases and J lost 4 bases. CDR3 length: 13 amino acids. CDR3 sequence (DNA): TGCAGCGTTGAGGGACAGGGGACCTATGGCTACACCTTC. This gives the protein CSVEGQGTYGYTF.

The V call is TRBV9, the J call TRBJ2-5; 8 bases map to TRBD2. The germline V gene has CDR1 SGDLS and CDR2 YYNGEE. There are 15 residues in the CDR3. V trimming: 0 bases; J trimming: 2 bases; junction bases outside the gene matches: 3. The CDR3 nucleotides read TGTGCCAGCAGCGTAGACATAGCGGGGCAAGAGACCCAGTACTTC. Protein product: CASSVDIAGQETQYF.

The V gene is TRBV19, the J gene TRBJ1-2, with 7 bases that match TRBD1. V gave up 3 bases and J gave up 4 bases; unmatched junction bases: 8. Germline V gene sequence: CDR1 LNHDA, CDR2 SQIVND (reference sequence). The CDR3 extends over 15 amino acids. The CDR3 coding sequence is TGTGCCAGTAGTATCTCACCGGGACAGCCCTATGGCTACACCTTC. This sequence encodes CASSISPGQPYGYTF.

There are a few counts of this clone. The J gene is TRBJ1-2, the V gene TRBV6-5; 10 bases are a match to TRBD1. The CDR3 is made up of 15 amino acids. V shed 5 bases, J shed 11 bases, and the junction held 14 bases outside the gene matches. From germline, CDR1 is MNHEY and CDR2 SVGAGI. In DNA form, the CDR3 reads TGTGCCAGCAGTCCTGGGACAGGGGAAGGATTTAGATACACCTTC. Translated: CASSPGTGEGFRYTF.

V and J are TRBV18 and TRBJ1-1, with D possibly matching TRBD1 (5 bases). CDR3 size: 15 residues. V was trimmed by 4 bases and J by 4 bases, leaving 16 bases between them. Germline CDR1 reads KGHSH; CDR2 reads LQKENI. The CDR3 DNA reads as TGTGCCAGCTCACGCGGGGACGGAGAAGGCACTGAAGCTTTCTTT. As protein: CASSRGDGEGTEAFF.

V and J are TRBV9 and TRBJ1-3; possibly TRBD1 for D (5 bases). V gave up 4 bases and J gave up 0 bases, with 11 bases separating them. The CDR3 has 15 amino acids. The germline V gene encodes CDR1 SGDLS and CDR2 YYNGEE. The CDR3 loop is CASSPGPNSGNTIYF. CDR3 in DNA: TGTGCCAGCAGCCCAGGGCCAAACTCTGGAAACACCATATATTTT. Supplemented by reference TRBV9 and TRBJ1-3, the full variable domain reads DSGVTQTPKHLITATGQRVTLRCSPRSGDLSVYWYQQSLDQGLQFLIQYYNGEERAKGNILERFSAQQFPDLHSELNLSSLELGDSALYFCASSPGPNSGNTIYFGEGSWLTVV.

As for this clone: The sample carries other DNA sequences with the same CDR3. The rearrangement joins TRBV11-2 to TRBJ1-2, with D possibly TRBD1 on 5 matching bases. The CDR3 is 13 amino acids. V shed 4 bases and J shed 2 bases, with 8 bases lying between them. Germline V gene data show CDR1 as SGHAT and CDR2 as FQNNGV. The CDR3 here is CASSSTGNYGYTF. Written as DNA, the CDR3 is TGTGCCAGCAGCTCCACAGGAAACTATGGCTACACCTTC.

This chain connects TRBV19 to TRBJ2-1, with 7 bases that match TRBD1. V was pared by 3 bases and J by 7 bases, with 3 bases of the junction left unmatched. Germline V lookup: CDR1 LNHDA, CDR2 SQIVND (reference sequence). The CDR3 spans 13 residues. Written as DNA, the CDR3 is TGTGCCAGTAGTATCACCAGGGGGAATGAGCAGTTCTTC. Translated, it gives CASSITRGNEQFF.

CDR3 in amino acids: CASSPLPGQGAYEQYF. In DNA, the CDR3 is TGCGCCAGCAGCCCACTTCCGGGACAGGGGGCCTACGAGCAGTACTTC. The chain has TRBV4-1 and TRBJ2-7; 11 bases align to TRBD1. The CDR3 runs to 16 residues. V shed 4 bases, J shed 2 bases, and the junction held 7 bases outside the gene matches. Germline V gene lookup returns CDR1 MGHRA and CDR2 YSYEKL.